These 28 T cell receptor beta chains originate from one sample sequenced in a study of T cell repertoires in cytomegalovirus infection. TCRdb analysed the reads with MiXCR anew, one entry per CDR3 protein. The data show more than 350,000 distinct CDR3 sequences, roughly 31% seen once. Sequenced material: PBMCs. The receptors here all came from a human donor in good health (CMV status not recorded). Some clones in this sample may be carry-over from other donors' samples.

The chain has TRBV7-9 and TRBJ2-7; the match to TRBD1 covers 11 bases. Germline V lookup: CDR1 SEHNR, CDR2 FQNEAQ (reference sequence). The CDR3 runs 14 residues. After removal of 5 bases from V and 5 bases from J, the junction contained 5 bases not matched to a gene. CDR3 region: CASSRWTGGNEQYF. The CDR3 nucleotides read TGTGCCAGCAGCCGCTGGACAGGGGGCAACGAGCAGTACTTC. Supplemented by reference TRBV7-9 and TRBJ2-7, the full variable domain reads DTGVSQNPRHKITKRGQNVTFRCDPISEHNRLYWYRQTLGQGPEFLTYFQNEAQLEKSRLLSDRFSAERPKGSFSTLEIQRTEQGDSAMYLCASSRWTGGNEQYFGPGTRLTVT.

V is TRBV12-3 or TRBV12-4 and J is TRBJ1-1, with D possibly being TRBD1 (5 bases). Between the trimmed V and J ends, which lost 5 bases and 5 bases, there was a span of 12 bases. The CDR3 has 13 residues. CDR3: CASSRAGETEAFF. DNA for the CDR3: TGTGCCAGCAGTCGGGCGGGGGAGACTGAAGCTTTCTTT.

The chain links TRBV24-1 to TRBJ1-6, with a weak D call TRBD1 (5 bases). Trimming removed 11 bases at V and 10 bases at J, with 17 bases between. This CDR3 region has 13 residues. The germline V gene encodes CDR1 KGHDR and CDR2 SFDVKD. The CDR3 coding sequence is TGTGCCAGCCAACAGGTTTTGGGATCACCCCTCCACTTT. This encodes CASQQVLGSPLHF.

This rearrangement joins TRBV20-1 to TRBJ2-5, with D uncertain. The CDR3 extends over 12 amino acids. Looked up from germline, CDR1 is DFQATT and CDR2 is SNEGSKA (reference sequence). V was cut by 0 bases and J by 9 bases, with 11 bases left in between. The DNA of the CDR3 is TGCAGTGCTAGAGATCGGGCAGGCGCCCAGTACTTC. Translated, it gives CSARDRAGAQYF.

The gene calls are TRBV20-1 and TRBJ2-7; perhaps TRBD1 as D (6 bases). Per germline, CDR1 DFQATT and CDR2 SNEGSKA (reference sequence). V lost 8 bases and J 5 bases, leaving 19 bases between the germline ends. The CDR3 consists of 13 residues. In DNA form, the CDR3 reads TGCAGTCCGTGGGGGCGACTGGGGGACGAGCAGTACTTC. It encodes CSPWGRLGDEQYF.

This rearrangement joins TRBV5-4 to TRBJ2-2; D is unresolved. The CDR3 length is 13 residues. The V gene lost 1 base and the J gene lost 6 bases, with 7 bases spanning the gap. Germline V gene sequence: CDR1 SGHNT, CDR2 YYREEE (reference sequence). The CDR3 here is CASSLSDPGELFF. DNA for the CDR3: TGTGCCAGCAGCTTGTCTGACCCCGGGGAGCTGTTTTTT.

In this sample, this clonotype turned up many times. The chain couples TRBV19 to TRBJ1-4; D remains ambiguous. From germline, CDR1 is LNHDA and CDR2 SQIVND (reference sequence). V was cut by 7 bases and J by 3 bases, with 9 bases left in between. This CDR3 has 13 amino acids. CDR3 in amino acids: CASTAAANEKLFF. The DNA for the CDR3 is TGTGCCAGTACAGCTGCGGCTAATGAAAAACTGTTTTTT. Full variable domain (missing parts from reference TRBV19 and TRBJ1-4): DGGITQSPKYLFRKEGQNVTLSCEQNLNHDAMYWYRQDPGQGLRLIYYSQIVNDFQKGDIAEGYSVSREKKESFPLTVTSAQKNPTAFYLCASTAAANEKLFFGSGTQLSVL.

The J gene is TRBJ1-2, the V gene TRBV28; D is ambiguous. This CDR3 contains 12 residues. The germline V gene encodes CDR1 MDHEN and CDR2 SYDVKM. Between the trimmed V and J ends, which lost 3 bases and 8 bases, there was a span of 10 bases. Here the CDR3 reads CASSFPGRGYTF. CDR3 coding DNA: TGTGCCAGCAGTTTCCCGGGGAGGGGCTACACCTTC.

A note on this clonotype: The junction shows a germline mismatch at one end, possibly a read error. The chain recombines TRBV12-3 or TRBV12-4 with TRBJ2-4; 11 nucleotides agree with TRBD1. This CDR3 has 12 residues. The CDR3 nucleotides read TGTGCCAGCAGTCCCTCGGGACAGGGGGGGCGGTTC. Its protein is CASSPSGQGGRF.

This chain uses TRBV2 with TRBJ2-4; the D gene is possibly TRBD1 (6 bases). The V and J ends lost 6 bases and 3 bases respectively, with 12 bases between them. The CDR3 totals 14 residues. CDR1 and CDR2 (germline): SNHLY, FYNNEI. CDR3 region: CASSPGVDKNIQYF. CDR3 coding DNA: TGTGCCAGCAGCCCAGGGGTAGACAAAAACATTCAGTACTTC.

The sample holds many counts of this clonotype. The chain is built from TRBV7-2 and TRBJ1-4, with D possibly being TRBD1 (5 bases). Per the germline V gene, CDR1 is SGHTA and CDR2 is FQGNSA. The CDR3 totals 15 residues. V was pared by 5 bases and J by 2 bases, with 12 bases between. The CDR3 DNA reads TGTGCCAGCAGCCCTCAGGCAGGGACTAATGAAAAACTGTTTTTT. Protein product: CASSPQAGTNEKLFF.

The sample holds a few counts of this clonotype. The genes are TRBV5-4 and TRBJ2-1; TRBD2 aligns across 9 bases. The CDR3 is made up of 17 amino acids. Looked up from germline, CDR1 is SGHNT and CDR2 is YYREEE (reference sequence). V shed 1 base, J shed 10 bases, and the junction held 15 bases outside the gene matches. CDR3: CASSLSIWRGGGVEQFF. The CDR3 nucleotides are TGTGCCAGCAGCTTGTCCATTTGGCGGGGGGGCGGCGTGGAGCAGTTCTTC.

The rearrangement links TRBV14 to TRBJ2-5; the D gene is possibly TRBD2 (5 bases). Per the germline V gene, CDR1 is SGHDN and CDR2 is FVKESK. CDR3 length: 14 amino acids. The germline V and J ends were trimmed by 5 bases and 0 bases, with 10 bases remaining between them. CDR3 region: CASSEGRYQETQYF. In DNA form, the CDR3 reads TGTGCCAGCAGCGAGGGTCGGTACCAAGAGACCCAGTACTTC.

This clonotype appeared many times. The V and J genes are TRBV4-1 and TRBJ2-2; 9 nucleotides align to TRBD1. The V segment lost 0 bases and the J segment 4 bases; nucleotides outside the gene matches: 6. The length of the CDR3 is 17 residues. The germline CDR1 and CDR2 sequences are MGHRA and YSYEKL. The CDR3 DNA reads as TGCGCCAGCAGCCAAGACCCCAGGACAGGGGCCACCGGGGAGCTGTTTTTT. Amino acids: CASSQDPRTGATGELFF.

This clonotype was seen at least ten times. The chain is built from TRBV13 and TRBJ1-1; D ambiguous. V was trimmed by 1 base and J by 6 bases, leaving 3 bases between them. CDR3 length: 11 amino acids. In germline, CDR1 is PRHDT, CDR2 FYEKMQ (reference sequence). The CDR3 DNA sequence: TGTGCCAGCAGCTTAGCGGCTGAAGCTTTCTTT. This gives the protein CASSLAAEAFF. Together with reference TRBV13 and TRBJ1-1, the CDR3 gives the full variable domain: AAGVIQSPRHLIKEKRETATLKCYPIPRHDTVYWYQQGPGQDPQFLISFYEKMQSDKGSIPDRFSAQQFSDYHSELNMSSLELGDSALYFCASSLAAEAFFGQGTRLTVV.

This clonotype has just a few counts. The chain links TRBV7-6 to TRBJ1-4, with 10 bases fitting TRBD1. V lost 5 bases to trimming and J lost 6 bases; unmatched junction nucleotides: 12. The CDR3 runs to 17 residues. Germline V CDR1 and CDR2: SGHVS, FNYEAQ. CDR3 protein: CASSHPGQGVFDEKLFF. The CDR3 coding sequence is TGTGCCAGCAGCCACCCCGGACAGGGGGTGTTTGATGAAAAACTGTTTTTT.

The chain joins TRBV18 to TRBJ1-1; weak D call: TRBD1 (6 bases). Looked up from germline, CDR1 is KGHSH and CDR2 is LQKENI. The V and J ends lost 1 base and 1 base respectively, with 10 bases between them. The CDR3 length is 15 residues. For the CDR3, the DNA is TGTGCCAGCTCACCACAGGGGGATAAGAACACTGAAGCTTTCTTT. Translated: CASSPQGDKNTEAFF.

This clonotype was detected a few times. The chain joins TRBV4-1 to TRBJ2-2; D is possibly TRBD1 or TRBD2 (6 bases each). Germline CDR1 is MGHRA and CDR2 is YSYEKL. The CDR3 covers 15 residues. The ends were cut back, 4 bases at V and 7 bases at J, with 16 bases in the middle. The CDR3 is CASSPIRGAVGELFF. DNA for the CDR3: TGCGCCAGCAGCCCTATAAGGGGGGCGGTCGGGGAGCTGTTTTTT.

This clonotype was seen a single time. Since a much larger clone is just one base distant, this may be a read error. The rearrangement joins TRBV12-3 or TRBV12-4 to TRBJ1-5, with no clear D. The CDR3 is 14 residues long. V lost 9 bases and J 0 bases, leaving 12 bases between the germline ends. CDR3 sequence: CASTWINSNQPQHF. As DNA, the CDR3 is TGTGCCAGTACATGGATTAATAGCAATCAGCCCCAGCATTTT.

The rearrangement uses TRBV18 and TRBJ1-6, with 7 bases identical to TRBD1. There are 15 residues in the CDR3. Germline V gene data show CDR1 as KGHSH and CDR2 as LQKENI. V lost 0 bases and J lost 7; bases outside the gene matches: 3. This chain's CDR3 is CASSPPTGKNSPLHF. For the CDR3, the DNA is TGTGCCAGCTCACCACCGACAGGGAAGAATTCACCCCTCCACTTT.

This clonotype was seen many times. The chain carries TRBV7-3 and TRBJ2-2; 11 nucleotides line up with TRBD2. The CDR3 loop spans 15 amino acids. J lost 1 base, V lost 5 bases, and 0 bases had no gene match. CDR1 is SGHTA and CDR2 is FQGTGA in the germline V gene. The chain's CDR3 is CASSTSGGNTGELFF. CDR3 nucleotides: TGTGCCAGCAGCACTAGCGGGGGGAACACCGGGGAGCTGTTTTTT.

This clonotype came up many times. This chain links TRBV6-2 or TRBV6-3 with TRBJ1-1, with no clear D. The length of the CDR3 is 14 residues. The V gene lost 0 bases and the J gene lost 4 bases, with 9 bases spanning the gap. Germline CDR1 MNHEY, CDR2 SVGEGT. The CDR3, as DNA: TGTGCCAGCAGTTACTCGGCAGGTACCACTGAAGCTTTCTTT. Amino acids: CASSYSAGTTEAFF.

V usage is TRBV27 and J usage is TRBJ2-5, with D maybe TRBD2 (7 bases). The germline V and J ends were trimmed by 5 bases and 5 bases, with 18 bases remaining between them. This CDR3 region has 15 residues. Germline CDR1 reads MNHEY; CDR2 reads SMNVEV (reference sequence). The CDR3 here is CASSPLGGAYETQYF. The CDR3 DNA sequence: TGTGCCAGCAGTCCCCTGGGGGGGGCCTACGAGACCCAGTACTTC.

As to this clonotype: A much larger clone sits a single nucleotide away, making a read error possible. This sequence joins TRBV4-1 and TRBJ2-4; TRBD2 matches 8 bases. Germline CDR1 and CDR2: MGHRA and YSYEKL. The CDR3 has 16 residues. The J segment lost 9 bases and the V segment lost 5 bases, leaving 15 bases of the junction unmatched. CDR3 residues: CASSSGAGGDQTIQYF. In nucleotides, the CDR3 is TGCGCCAGCAGCTCTGGCGCGGGGGGTGATCAAACCATTCAGTACTTC.

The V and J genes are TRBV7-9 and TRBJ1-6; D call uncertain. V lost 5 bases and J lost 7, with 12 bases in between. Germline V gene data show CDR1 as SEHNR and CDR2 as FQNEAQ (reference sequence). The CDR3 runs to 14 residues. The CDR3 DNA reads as TGTGCCAGCAGCCGGGAAGGTTCGAATTCACCCCTCCACTTT. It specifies CASSREGSNSPLHF. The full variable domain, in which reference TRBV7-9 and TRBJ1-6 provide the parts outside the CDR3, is DTGVSQNPRHKITKRGQNVTFRCDPISEHNRLYWYRQTLGQGPEFLTYFQNEAQLEKSRLLSDRFSAERPKGSFSTLEIQRTEQGDSAMYLCASSREGSNSPLHFGNGTRLTVT.

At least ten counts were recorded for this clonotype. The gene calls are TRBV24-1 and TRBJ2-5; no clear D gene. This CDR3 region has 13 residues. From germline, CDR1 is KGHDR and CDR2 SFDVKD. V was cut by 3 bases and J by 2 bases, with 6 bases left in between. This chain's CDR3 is CATSDNKQETQYF. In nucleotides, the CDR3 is TGTGCCACCAGTGATAACAAGCAAGAGACCCAGTACTTC.

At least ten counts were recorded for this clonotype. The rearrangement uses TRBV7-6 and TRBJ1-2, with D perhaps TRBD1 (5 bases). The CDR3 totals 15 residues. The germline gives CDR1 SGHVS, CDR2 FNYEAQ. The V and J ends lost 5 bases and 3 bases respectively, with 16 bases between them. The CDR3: CASSPIRGADYGYTF. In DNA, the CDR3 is TGTGCCAGCAGCCCTATACGCGGGGCTGACTATGGCTACACCTTC. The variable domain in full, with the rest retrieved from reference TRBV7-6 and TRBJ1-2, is GAGVSQSPRYKVTKRGQDVALRCDPISGHVSLYWYRQALGQGPEFLTYFNYEAQQDKSGLPNDRFSAERPEGSISTLTIQRTEQRDSAMYRCASSPIRGADYGYTFGSGTRLTVV.

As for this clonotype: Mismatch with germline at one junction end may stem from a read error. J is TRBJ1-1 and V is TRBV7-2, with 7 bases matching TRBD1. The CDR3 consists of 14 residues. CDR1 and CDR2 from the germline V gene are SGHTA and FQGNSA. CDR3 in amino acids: CVSSPGTVVSEAFF. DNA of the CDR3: TGTGTCAGCAGCCCCGGGACAGTGGTATCCGAAGCTTTCTTT.